This T cell receptor (beta chain) was sequenced during a study of cytomegalovirus exposure and HLA in healthy donors. Study-wide results and caveats: HLA alleles were associated with 17,000 or so TCR beta sequences in a later analysis at 0.05 false discovery rate.

Amplification used 60 Vbeta primers and 13 Jbeta primers. Clones were read by immunoSEQ multiplex PCR, and TCRdb kept only the in-frame ones, dropping some. This table holds around 100,000 clones, around four fifths found once. To note about this clone: Its antigen is unidentified.

The sample comprised PBMCs. The receptor's source is a female donor in good health and CMV-seropositive.

CDR3 coding DNA: TGTGCCAGCAGCGTGGACGGGAGCTCTGGGGCCAACGTCCTGACTTTC. Protein product: CASSVDGSSGANVLTF. This chain connects TRBV7-9 to TRBJ2-6; a weak D match, TRBD2 (6 bases). V was shortened by 5 bases and J by 0 bases, with 11 bases between the two germline ends. CDR3 length: 16 amino acids. From germline, CDR1 is SEHNR and CDR2 FQNEAQ (reference sequence).